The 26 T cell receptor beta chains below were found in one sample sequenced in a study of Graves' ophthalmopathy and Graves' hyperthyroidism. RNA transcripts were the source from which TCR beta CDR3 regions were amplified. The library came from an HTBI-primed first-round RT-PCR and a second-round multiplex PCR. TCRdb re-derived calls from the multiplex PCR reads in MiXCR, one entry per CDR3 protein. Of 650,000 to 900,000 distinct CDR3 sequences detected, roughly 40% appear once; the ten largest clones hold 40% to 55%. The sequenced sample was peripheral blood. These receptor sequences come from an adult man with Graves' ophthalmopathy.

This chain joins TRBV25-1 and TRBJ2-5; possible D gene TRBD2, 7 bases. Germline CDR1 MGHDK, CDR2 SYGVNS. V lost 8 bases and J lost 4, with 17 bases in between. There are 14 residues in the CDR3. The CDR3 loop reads CASSPRGGPETQYF. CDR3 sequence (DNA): TGTGCCAGCTCACCACGCGGGGGCCCAGAGACCCAGTACTTC.

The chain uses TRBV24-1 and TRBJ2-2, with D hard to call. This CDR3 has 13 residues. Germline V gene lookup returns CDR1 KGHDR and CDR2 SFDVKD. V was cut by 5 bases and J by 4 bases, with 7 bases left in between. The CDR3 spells CATSAQTTGELFF. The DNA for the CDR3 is TGTGCCACCAGTGCCCAGACCACCGGGGAGCTGTTTTTT.

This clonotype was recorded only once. CDR3 protein: CASSIRTVANYGYTF. CDR3 DNA sequence: TGTGCCAGCAGCATAAGGACAGTAGCTAACTATGGCTACACCTTC. The rearrangement joins TRBV7-3 to TRBJ1-2; tentative D call: TRBD1 (6 bases). The V gene's germline CDR1 is SGHTA and CDR2 FQGTGA. Trimming took off 5 bases at V and 0 bases at J, with 13 bases between the two ends. The CDR3 length is 15 residues.

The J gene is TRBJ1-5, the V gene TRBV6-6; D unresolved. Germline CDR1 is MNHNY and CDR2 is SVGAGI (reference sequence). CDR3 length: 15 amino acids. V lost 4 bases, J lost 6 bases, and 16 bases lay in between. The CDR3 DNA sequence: TGTGCCAGCAGTTTAGTCGTTGGAATAAGTCAGCCCCAGCATTTT. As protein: CASSLVVGISQPQHF.

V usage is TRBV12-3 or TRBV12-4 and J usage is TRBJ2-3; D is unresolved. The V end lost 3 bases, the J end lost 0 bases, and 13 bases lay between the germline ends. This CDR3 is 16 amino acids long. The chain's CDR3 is CASSFGSRPSTDTQYF. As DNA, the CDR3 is TGTGCCAGCAGTTTTGGTTCTCGGCCAAGCACAGATACGCAGTATTTT.

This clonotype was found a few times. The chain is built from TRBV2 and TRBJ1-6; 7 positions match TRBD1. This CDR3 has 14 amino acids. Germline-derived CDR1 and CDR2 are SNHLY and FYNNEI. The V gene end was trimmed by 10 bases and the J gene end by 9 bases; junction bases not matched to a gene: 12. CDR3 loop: CATKTGPGLSPLHF. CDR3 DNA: TGTGCCACCAAGACAGGGCCAGGCCTTTCACCCCTCCACTTT. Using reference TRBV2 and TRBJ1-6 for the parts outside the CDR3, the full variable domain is EPEVTQTPSHQVTQMGQEVILRCVPISNHLYFYWYRQILGQKVEFLVSFYNNEISEKSEIFDDQFSVERPDGSNFTLKIRSTKLEDSAMYFCATKTGPGLSPLHFGNGTRLTVT.

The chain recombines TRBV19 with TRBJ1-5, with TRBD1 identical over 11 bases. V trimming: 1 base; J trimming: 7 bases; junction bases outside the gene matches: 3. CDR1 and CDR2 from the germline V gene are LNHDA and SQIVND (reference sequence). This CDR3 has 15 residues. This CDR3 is CASSIGGQGGQPQHF. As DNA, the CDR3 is TGTGCCAGTAGTATAGGGGGACAGGGGGGACAGCCCCAGCATTTT.

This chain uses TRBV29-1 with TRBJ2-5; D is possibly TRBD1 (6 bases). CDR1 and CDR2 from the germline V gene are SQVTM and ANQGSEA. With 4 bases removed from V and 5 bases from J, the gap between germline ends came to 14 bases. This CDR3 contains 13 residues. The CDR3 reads CSVATGPGETQYF. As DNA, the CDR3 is TGCAGCGTTGCCACAGGGCCCGGGGAGACCCAGTACTTC.

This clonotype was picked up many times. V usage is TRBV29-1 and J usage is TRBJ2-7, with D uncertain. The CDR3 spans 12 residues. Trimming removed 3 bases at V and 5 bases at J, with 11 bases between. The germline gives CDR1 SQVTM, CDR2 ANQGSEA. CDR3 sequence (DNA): TGCAGCGTTGATGCGGATTGGCACGAGCAGTACTTC. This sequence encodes CSVDADWHEQYF.

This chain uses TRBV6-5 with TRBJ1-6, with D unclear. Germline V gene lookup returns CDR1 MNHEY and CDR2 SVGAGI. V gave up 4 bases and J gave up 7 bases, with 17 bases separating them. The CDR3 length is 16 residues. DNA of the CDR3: TGTGCCAGCAGTTTAATGACCCTCGGGCGCAATTCACCCCTCCACTTT. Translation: CASSLMTLGRNSPLHF.

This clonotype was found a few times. CDR3 bases: TGCAGTGCGGGAAACGACAGGTCCCAAGAGACCCAGTACTTC. Residues: CSAGNDRSQETQYF. This chain links TRBV20-1 with TRBJ2-5; D is perhaps TRBD1 (6 bases). V was trimmed by 6 bases and J by 1 base, leaving 15 bases between them. The CDR3 spans 14 residues. Germline V gives CDR1 DFQATT, CDR2 SNEGSKA (reference sequence).

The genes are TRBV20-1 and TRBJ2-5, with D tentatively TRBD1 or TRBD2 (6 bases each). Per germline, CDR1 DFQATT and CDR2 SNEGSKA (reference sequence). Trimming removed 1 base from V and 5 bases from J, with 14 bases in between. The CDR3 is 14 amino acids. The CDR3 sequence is CSARGGGLWETQYF. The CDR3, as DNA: TGCAGTGCTAGAGGAGGGGGGCTATGGGAGACCCAGTACTTC.

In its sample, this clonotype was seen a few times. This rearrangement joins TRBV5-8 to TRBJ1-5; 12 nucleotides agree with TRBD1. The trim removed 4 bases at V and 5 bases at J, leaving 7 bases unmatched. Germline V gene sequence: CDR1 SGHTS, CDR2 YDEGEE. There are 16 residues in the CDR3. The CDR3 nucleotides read TGTGCCAGCAGCGCGGGGACAGGGGGCGTCTATCAGCCCCAGCATTTT. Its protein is CASSAGTGGVYQPQHF.

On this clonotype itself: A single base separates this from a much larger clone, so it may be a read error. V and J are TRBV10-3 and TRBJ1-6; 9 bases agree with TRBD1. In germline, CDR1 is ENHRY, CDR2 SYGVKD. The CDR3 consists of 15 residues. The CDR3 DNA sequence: TGTGCCATCAGTAAACAGGGGGCGGATAATCCACCCCTCCACTTT. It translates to CAISKQGADNPPLHF.

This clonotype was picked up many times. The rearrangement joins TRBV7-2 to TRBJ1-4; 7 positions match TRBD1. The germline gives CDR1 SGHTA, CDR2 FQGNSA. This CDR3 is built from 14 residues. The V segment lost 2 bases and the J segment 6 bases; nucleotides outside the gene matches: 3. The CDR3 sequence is CASSLNRGYEKLFF. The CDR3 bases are TGTGCCAGCAGCTTAAACAGGGGTTATGAAAAACTGTTTTTT. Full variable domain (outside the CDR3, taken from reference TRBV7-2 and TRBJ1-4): GAGVSQSPSNKVTEKGKDVELRCDPISGHTALYWYRQSLGQGLEFLIYFQGNSAPDKSGLPSDRFSAERTGGSVSTLTIQRTQQEDSAVYLCASSLNRGYEKLFFGSGTQLSVL.

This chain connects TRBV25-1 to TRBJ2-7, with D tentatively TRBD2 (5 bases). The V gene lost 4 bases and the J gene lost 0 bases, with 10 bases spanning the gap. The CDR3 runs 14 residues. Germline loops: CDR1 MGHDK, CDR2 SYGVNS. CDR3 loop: CASSVLRDSYEQYF. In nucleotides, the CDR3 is TGTGCCAGCAGTGTGTTACGGGACTCCTACGAGCAGTACTTC.

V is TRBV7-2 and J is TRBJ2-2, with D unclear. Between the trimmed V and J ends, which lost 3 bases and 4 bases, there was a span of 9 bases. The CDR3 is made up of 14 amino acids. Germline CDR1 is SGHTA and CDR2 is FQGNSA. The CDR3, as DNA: TGTGCCAGCAGCTTCGGACGCTTCACCGGGGAGCTGTTTTTT. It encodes CASSFGRFTGELFF. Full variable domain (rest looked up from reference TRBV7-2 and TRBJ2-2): GAGVSQSPSNKVTEKGKDVELRCDPISGHTALYWYRQSLGQGLEFLIYFQGNSAPDKSGLPSDRFSAERTGGSVSTLTIQRTQQEDSAVYLCASSFGRFTGELFFGEGSRLTVL.

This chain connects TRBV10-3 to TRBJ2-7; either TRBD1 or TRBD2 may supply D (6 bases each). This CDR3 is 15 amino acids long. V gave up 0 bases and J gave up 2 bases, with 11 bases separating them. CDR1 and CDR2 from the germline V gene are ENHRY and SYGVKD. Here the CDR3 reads CAISESKGGTYEQYF. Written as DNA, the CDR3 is TGTGCCATCAGTGAGTCGAAGGGGGGCACCTACGAGCAGTACTTC.

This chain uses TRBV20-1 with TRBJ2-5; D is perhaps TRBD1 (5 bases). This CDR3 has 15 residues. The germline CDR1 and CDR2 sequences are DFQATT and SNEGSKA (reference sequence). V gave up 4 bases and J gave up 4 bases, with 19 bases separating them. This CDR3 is CSATLPTVVVETQYF. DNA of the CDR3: TGCAGTGCTACCTTACCGACAGTGGTAGTAGAGACCCAGTACTTC.

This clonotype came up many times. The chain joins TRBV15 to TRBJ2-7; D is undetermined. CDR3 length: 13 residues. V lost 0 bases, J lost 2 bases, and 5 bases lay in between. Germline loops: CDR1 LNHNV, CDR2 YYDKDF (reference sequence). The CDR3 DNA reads TGTGCCACCAGCAGAGATATGGCCTACGAGCAGTACTTC. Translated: CATSRDMAYEQYF. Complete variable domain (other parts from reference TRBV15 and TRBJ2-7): DAMVIQNPRYQVTQFGKPVTLSCSQTLNHNVMYWYQQKSSQAPKLLFHYYDKDFNNEADTPDNFQSRRPNTSFCFLDIRSPGLGDTAMYLCATSRDMAYEQYFGPGTRLTVT.

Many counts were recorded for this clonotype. The CDR3 nucleotides read TGCGCCAGCAGCCAACCTAGCTTCGGTAATTCACCCCTCCACTTT. This gives the protein CASSQPSFGNSPLHF. V is TRBV4-3 and J is TRBJ1-6; D unresolved. This CDR3 contains 15 residues. V gave up 2 bases and J gave up 6 bases, with 11 bases separating them. Germline CDR1 reads LGHNA; CDR2 reads YSLEER.

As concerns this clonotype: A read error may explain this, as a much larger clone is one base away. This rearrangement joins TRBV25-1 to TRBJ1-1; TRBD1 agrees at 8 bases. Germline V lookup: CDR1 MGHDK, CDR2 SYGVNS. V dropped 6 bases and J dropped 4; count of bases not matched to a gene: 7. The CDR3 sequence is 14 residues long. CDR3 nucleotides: TGTGCCAGCAGCCCTAACACAGGGGGCACTGAAGCTTTCTTT. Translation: CASSPNTGGTEAFF.

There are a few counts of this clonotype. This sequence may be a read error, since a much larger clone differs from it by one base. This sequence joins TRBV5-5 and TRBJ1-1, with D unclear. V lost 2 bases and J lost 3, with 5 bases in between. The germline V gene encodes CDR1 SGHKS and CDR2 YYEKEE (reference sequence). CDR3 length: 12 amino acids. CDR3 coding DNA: TGTGCCAGCAGCTTAGAGTACACTGAAGCTTTCTTT. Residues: CASSLEYTEAFF.

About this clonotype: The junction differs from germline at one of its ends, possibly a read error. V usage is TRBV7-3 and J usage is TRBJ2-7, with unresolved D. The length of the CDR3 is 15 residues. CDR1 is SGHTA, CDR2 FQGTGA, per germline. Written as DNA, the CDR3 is TGTGCCAGCTCACCACCGCGCGGAAGAACCTACGAGCTGTACTTC. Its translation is CASSPPRGRTYELYF. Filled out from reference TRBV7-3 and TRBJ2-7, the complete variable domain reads GAGVSQTPSNKVTEKGKYVELRCDPISGHTALYWYRQSLGQGPEFLIYFQGTGAADDSGLPNDRFFAVRPEGSVSTLKIQRTERGDSAVYLCASSPPRGRTYELYFGPGTRLTVT.

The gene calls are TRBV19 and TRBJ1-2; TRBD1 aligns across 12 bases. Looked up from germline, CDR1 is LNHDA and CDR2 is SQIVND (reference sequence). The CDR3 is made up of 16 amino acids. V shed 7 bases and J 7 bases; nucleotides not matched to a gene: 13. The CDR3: CASTPGTGGASVGYTF. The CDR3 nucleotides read TGTGCCAGTACTCCCGGGACAGGGGGCGCATCTGTTGGCTACACCTTC.

The CDR3 DNA reads as TGCAGTGCTAGAGACAACAGGAAAAACTACGAGCAGTACTTC. Translated, it gives CSARDNRKNYEQYF. This sequence joins TRBV20-1 and TRBJ2-7; the D gene is possibly TRBD1 (5 bases). The CDR3 has 14 residues. The germline V and J ends were trimmed by 0 bases and 3 bases, with 12 bases remaining between them. Germline assignment: CDR1 DFQATT and CDR2 SNEGSKA (reference sequence).